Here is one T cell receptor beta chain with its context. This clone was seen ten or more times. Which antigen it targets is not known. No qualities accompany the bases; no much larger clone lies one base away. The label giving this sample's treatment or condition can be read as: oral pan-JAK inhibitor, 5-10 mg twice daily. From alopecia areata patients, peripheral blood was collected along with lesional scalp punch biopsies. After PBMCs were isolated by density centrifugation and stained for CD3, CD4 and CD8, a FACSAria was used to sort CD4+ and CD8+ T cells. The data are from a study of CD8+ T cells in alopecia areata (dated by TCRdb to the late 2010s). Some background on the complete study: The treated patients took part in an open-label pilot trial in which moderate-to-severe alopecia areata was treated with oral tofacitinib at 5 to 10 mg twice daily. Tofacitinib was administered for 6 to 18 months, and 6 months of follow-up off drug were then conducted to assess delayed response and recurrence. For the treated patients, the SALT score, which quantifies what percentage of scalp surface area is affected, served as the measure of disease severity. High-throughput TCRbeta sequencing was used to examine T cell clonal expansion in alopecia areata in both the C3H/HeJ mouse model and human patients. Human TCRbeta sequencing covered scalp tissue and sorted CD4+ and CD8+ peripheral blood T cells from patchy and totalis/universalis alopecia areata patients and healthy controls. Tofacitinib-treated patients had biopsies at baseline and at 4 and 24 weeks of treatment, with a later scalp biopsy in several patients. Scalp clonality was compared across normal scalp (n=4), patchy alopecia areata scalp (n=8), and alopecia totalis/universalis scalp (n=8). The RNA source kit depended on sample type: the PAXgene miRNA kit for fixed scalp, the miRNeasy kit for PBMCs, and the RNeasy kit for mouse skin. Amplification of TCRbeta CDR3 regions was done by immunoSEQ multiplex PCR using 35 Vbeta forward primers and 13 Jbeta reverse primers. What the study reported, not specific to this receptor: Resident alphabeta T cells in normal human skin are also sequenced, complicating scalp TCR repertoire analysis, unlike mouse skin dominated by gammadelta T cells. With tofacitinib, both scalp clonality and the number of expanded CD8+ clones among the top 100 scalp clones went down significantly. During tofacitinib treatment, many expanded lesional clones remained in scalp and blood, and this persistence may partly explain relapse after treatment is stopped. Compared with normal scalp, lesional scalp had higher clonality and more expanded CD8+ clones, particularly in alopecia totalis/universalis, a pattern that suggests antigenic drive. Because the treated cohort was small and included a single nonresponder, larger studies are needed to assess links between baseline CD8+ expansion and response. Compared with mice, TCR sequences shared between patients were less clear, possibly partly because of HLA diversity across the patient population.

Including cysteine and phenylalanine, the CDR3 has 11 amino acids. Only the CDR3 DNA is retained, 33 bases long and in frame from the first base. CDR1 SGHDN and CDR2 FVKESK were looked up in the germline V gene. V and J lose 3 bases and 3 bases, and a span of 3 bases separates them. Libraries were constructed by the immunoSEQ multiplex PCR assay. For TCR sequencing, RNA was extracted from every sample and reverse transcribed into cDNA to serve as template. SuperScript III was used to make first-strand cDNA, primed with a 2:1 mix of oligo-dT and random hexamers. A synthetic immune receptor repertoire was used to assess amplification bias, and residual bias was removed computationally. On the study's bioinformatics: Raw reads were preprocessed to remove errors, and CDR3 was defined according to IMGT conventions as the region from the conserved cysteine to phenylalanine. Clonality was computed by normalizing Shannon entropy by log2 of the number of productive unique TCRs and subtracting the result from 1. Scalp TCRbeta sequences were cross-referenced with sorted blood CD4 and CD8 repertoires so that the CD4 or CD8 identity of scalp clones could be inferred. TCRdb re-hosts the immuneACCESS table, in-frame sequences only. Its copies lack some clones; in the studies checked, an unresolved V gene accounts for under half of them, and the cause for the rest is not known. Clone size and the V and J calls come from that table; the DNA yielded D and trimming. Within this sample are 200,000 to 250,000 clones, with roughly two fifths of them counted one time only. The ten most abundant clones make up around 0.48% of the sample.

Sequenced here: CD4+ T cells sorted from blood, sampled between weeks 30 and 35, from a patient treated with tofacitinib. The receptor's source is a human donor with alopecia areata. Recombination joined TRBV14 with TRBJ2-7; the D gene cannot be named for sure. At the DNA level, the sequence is TGTGCCAGCAGCCAGGGCTACGAGCAGTACTTC. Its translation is CASSQGYEQYF.